This record concerns one T cell receptor beta chain sequence. Antigen: not known. The CDR3 has 18 amino acids. J gave up 0 bases and V 6 bases, and 9 bases lay outside the gene matches. The germline V gene encodes CDR1 MNHEY and CDR2 SVGEGT. These data come from a study of Ad26.COV2.S vaccination and SARS-CoV-2 variants. Notes on the study in general: Placebo recipients had lower spike-specific TCR breadth than vaccine recipients.

Sequencing was performed with immunoSEQ multiplex PCR; in TCRdb, only in-frame clones are kept and a portion is missing. The sample has about 280,000 clones; around 87% are singletons. Treatment of the sample: 15 to 20 received Ad26.COV2.S at low or high dose, single or two shots; roughly five received placebo; per-sample allocation not given. Repertoires come from day 63 after the first vaccine or placebo injection. The sample in question was peripheral blood, obtained in a trial of Ad26.COV2.S vaccine versus placebo. This chain links TRBV6-2 or TRBV6-3 with TRBJ1-5, with 12 bases aligning to TRBD1. The receptor comes from a person between 18 and 65 years old who received the Ad26.COV2.S COVID-19 vaccine or a placebo. The CDR3 loop is CASSRGQGALYSNQPQHF. In nucleotides, the CDR3 is TGTGCCAGCAGCCGGGGACAGGGGGCCCTTTATAGCAATCAGCCCCAGCATTTT.